These 5 T cell receptor beta chains originate from one sample sequenced in a study of blood T cell repertoires in COVID-19. Method: immunoSEQ multiplex PCR; TCRdb's copy keeps in-frame clones and lacks some. The sample carries 250,000 to 300,000 clones, roughly 87% recorded once. Sequencing was performed on PBMCs or T cells enriched from blood (not recorded which). The source is a woman under 40 who had recovered from COVID-19.

V gene TRBV7-3 combines with J gene TRBJ1-6, with 8 bases lining up with TRBD1. The junction had 3 bases not matched to a gene; V was cut back by 2 bases and J by 6 bases. Germline V gives CDR1 SGHTA, CDR2 FQGTGA. CDR3 size: 15 residues. The DNA of the CDR3 is TGTGCCAGCAGCTTAGGTCAGGGGGCTAATTCACCCCTCCACTTT. Its protein product is CASSLGQGANSPLHF.

The chain carries TRBV5-4 and TRBJ1-4, with 9 nucleotides matching TRBD1. Trimming took 0 bases from V and 1 from J; bases not matched to a gene: 4. The CDR3 covers 17 residues. Germline V gives CDR1 SGHNT, CDR2 YYREEE (reference sequence). The CDR3 DNA follows: TGTGCCAGCAGCTTGGACAGGGGGCGGGTAACTAATGAAAAACTGTTTTTT. Its translation is CASSLDRGRVTNEKLFF.

CDR3 DNA sequence: TGTGCCAGCAGCTTATTAGCCGAACCCTACAATGAGCAGTTCTTC. Translation gives CASSLLAEPYNEQFF. The chain is built from TRBV7-2 and TRBJ2-1, with D hard to call. V lost 2 bases to trimming and J lost 2 bases, with 10 bases between them. CDR1 SGHTA and CDR2 FQGNSA come from the germline V gene. This CDR3 spans 15 amino acids.

V usage is TRBV12-5 and J usage is TRBJ2-5, with TRBD1 identical over 8 bases. Trimming removed 7 bases from V and 5 bases from J; junction bases left unmatched: 6. CDR1 is LGHNT, CDR2 FRNRAP, per germline. This CDR3 has 13 residues. CDR3 in amino acids: CASAQTGAETQYF. As DNA, the CDR3 is TGTGCTAGTGCCCAGACAGGGGCGGAGACCCAGTACTTC.

The J gene is TRBJ2-7, the V gene TRBV5-6; D ambiguous. Trimming pared 2 bases from V and 6 bases from J, leaving 6 bases between. The CDR3 is 11 residues long. Germline CDR1 SGHDT, CDR2 YYEEEE. The CDR3 DNA sequence: TGTGCCAGCAGCTTCCGCGCCGAGCAGTACTTC. Residues: CASSFRAEQYF. The variable domain in full, with the rest retrieved from reference TRBV5-6 and TRBJ2-7, is DAGVTQSPTHLIKTRGQQVTLRCSPKSGHDTVSWYQQALGQGPQFIFQYYEEEERQRGNFPDRFSGHQFPNYSSELNVNALLLGDSALYLCASSFRAEQYFGPGTRLTVT.